These 13 T cell receptor beta chains share one sample of origin, sequenced in a study of CD8 T cells in Susac syndrome. Random hexamers served to reverse transcribe roughly 0.45 to 1 ug RNA. TCRdb ran MiXCR on the immunoSEQ multiplex PCR reads and lists one entry per CDR3 protein. The table records about 290,000 distinct CDR3 sequences, 75% to 90% of them present only once. Sequences were obtained from CD8+ T cells from PBMCs. These TCRs come from a human donor with multiple sclerosis.

CDR3 DNA: TGTGCCAGCAGCTTAACTCCGACAGGGGTAGGCCACACCGAGCAGTACTTC. It codes for CASSLTPTGVGHTEQYF. The J gene is TRBJ2-7, the V gene TRBV7-3, with TRBD1 matching over 8 bases. The CDR3 is 17 residues long. The germline V gene has CDR1 SGHTA and CDR2 FQGTGA. After removal of 0 bases from V and 6 bases from J, the junction contained 13 bases not matched to a gene.

A single count supports this clonotype. The chain uses TRBV19 and TRBJ2-2; no clear D gene. The CDR3 extends over 15 amino acids. V was clipped by 1 base and J by 2 bases, with 8 bases between them. CDR1 is LNHDA, CDR2 SQIVND, per germline (reference sequence). CDR3 nucleotide sequence: TGTGCCAGTAGTATAGGAGCCGTTAACACCGGGGAGCTGTTTTTT. It specifies CASSIGAVNTGELFF.

The J gene is TRBJ2-3, the V gene TRBV20-1; D ambiguous. The germline V gene encodes CDR1 DFQATT and CDR2 SNEGSKA (reference sequence). The V and J ends lost 5 bases and 5 bases respectively, with 11 bases between them. This CDR3 is built from 12 residues. As DNA, the CDR3 is TGCAGTGCTCCTGCTGCCATAGATACGCAGTATTTT. Amino acid sequence: CSAPAAIDTQYF.

The chain carries TRBV28 and TRBJ2-7; TRBD2 agrees at 13 bases. Germline V gives CDR1 MDHEN, CDR2 SYDVKM. Trimming took 3 bases from V and 2 from J; bases not matched to a gene: 7. The CDR3 contains 17 residues. In DNA form, the CDR3 reads TGTGCCAGCAGTTTTGTCGGGGGACTAGCGGGAACCTACGAGCAGTACTTC. Protein: CASSFVGGLAGTYEQYF.

The rearrangement uses TRBV11-1 and TRBJ2-2; 7 positions agree with TRBD1. This CDR3 has 13 amino acids. CDR1 and CDR2 (germline): SGHAT, FQDESV (reference sequence). The V segment lost 5 bases and the J segment 6 bases; nucleotides outside the gene matches: 3. CDR3 residues: CASSNDRAGELFF. The CDR3 nucleotides read TGTGCCAGCAGCAACGACAGGGCCGGGGAGCTGTTTTTT. The whole variable domain, filled in from reference TRBV11-1 and TRBJ2-2, reads EAEVAQSPRYKITEKSQAVAFWCDPISGHATLYWYRQILGQGPELLVQFQDESVVDDSQLPKDRFSAERLKGVDSTLKIQPAELGDSAMYLCASSNDRAGELFFGEGSRLTVL.

Here the CDR3 DNA reads TGTGCCAGCAGCGGGACAGGCGAGCAGTTCTTC. Its translation: CASSGTGEQFF. The rearrangement uses TRBV5-8 and TRBJ2-1; the match to TRBD1 covers 8 bases. The V and J ends lost 4 bases and 10 bases, in that order; junction bases with no gene match: 1. Per germline, CDR1 SGHTS and CDR2 YDEGEE. This CDR3 region has 11 residues.

The chain is built from TRBV29-1 and TRBJ2-2; 7 nucleotides agree with TRBD1. The J segment lost 3 bases and the V segment lost 7 bases, leaving 5 bases of the junction unmatched. The CDR3 length is 13 residues. The germline gives CDR1 SQVTM, CDR2 ANQGSEA. CDR3 region: CSAYRGDTGELFF. CDR3 nucleotides: TGCAGCGCCTACAGGGGCGACACCGGGGAGCTGTTTTTT.

This chain connects TRBV15 to TRBJ2-1; D is possibly TRBD2 (7 bases). V lost 0 bases, J lost 7 bases, and 16 bases lay in between. The CDR3 consists of 16 residues. The V gene's germline CDR1 is LNHNV and CDR2 YYDKDF (reference sequence). This chain's CDR3 is CATSRDLGGGHNEQFF. The DNA of the CDR3 is TGTGCCACCAGCAGAGATCTGGGGGGGGGACATAATGAGCAGTTCTTC.

V and J are TRBV4-3 and TRBJ2-1, with D tentatively TRBD2 (6 bases). V lost 4 bases and J lost 6, with 10 bases in between. CDR3 length: 13 amino acids. CDR1 and CDR2 (germline): LGHNA, YSLEER. The chain's CDR3 is CASSPLASNEQFF. The CDR3 DNA is TGCGCCAGCAGCCCGCTAGCGAGCAATGAGCAGTTCTTC.

The chain recombines TRBV29-1 with TRBJ2-5, with TRBD2 matching 7 bases. The junction had 4 bases not matched to a gene; V was cut back by 1 base and J by 2 bases. The germline gives CDR1 SQVTM, CDR2 ANQGSEA. The CDR3 contains 14 residues. CDR3 coding DNA: TGCAGCGTTGAAGCGGGGAGGGTACAAGAGACCCAGTACTTC. Encoded protein: CSVEAGRVQETQYF.

V is TRBV19 and J is TRBJ1-6; D is undetermined. Germline CDR1 LNHDA, CDR2 SQIVND (reference sequence). This CDR3 region has 17 residues. The V gene lost 3 bases and the J gene lost 7 bases, with 19 bases spanning the gap. The CDR3 sequence: CASSILMWGAGNSPLHF. The CDR3 DNA follows: TGTGCCAGTAGTATCCTAATGTGGGGAGCGGGGAATTCACCCCTCCACTTT.

The chain joins TRBV27 to TRBJ2-7; D gene unclear. Germline CDR1 is MNHEY and CDR2 is SMNVEV (reference sequence). CDR3 size: 14 residues. V lost 3 bases and J lost 5, with 14 bases in between. The CDR3 DNA reads TGTGCCAGCAGTTTGGCCGGGTACTTGGACGAGCAGTACTTC. It yields the protein CASSLAGYLDEQYF.

This clonotype has more than one count but fewer than ten. The J gene is TRBJ2-2, the V gene TRBV24-1, with a weak D call TRBD2 (5 bases). The CDR3 has 11 amino acids. The germline CDR1 and CDR2 sequences are KGHDR and SFDVKD. V was trimmed by 9 bases and J by 4 bases, leaving 5 bases between them. CDR3: CATRGTGELFF. The CDR3 nucleotides are TGTGCCACCCGGGGCACCGGGGAGCTGTTTTTT.